Listed below are T cell receptor beta chains from one sample, sequenced in a study of shared clonotypes between healthy human individuals. Here immunoSEQ multiplex PCR was the method, and the copy in TCRdb shows in-frame clones only, minus some. The table lists roughly 2 million clones, about 94% of them singletons, with around 1.1% in the top ten. Sequenced input: naive CD8+ T cells sorted from blood. The receptors shown here come from a man in his late teens or twenties in good health. CDR3s include the opening cysteine and the closing phenylalanine or tryptophan. Fields, in order: J gene, clone size, V gene, D gene, CDR3 protein, CDR3 DNA. D genes are given only for firm matches. Part of the rows lack a size; the others show once, few, many or a class for expanded clones.

>TRBJ1-1|NA|TRBV7-3|NA
CASSHLGANTEAFF
TGTGCCAGCAGCCACCTCGGGGCCAACACTGAAGCTTTCTTT
>TRBJ2-2|NA|TRBV28|NA
CASSLHGLTNTGELFF
TGTGCCAGCAGCCTACATGGACTTACGAACACCGGGGAGCTGTTTTTT
>TRBJ2-7|NA|TRBV7-6|NA
CASSPREGLSYEQYF
TGTGCCAGCAGCCCCCGTGAGGGATTATCCTACGAGCAGTACTTC
>TRBJ2-7|NA|TRBV7-2|TRBD2
CASSAGLAGGLYEQYF
TGTGCCAGCAGCGCCGGACTAGCGGGGGGCCTCTACGAGCAGTACTTC
>TRBJ2-2|NA|TRBV7-9|TRBD1
CASTDRRTGELFF
TGTGCCAGCACGGACAGGAGAACCGGGGAGCTGTTTTTT
>TRBJ2-1|once|TRBV5-4|NA
CASSWATNNEQFF
TGTGCCAGCAGCTGGGCCACAAACAATGAGCAGTTCTTC
>TRBJ2-5|NA|TRBV9|TRBD2
CASSVVGSGGQETQYF
TGTGCCAGCAGCGTAGTCGGTAGCGGGGGGCAAGAGACCCAGTACTTC
>TRBJ2-1|NA|TRBV28|TRBD2
CASSLVPGLGDNEQFF
TGTGCCAGCAGTTTGGTCCCCGGACTAGGGGACAATGAGCAGTTCTTC
>TRBJ1-1|NA|TRBV27|NA
CASRPGHWNTEAFF
TGTGCCAGCAGACCGGGACACTGGAACACTGAAGCTTTCTTT
>TRBJ2-1|NA|TRBV19|NA
CASSIGRVVGNEQFF
TGTGCCAGTAGTATAGGGCGGGTGGTCGGCAATGAGCAGTTCTTC
>TRBJ1-1|NA|TRBV7-3|NA
CASSLTGIAEAFF
TGTGCCAGCAGCTTAACTGGGATCGCTGAAGCTTTCTTT
>TRBJ2-7|NA|TRBV18|NA
CASSLDGYEQYF
TGTGCCAGCTCACTAGACGGGTACGAGCAGTACTTC
>TRBJ2-3|NA|TRBV7-2|NA
CASSPGGGRDTQYF
TGTGCCAGCAGCCCCGGGGGAGGTAGGGATACGCAGTATTTT
>TRBJ2-1|NA|TRBV6-6|NA
CASSTENSYNEQFF
TGTGCCAGCAGTACAGAAAACTCCTACAATGAGCAGTTCTTC
>TRBJ2-6|NA|TRBV6-6|TRBD1
CASLGQGTSGANVLTF
TGTGCCAGCCTTGGACAGGGTACCTCTGGGGCCAACGTCCTGACTTTC
>TRBJ2-7|NA|TRBV6-6|NA
CASTTGSGRDSYEQYF
TGTGCCAGCACCACGGGGTCGGGACGAGACTCCTACGAGCAGTACTTC
>TRBJ2-2|few|TRBV5-1|NA
CASSNAGTGELFF
TGCGCCAGCAGCAACGCAGGAACCGGGGAGCTGTTTTTT